Following are 5 T cell receptor beta chains from one sample sequenced in a study of early T cells in non-severe SARS-CoV-2 infection. TCRdb called the 5' RACE reads again in MiXCR, with one record for every CDR3 protein. The profile covers 35,000 to 50,000 distinct CDR3 sequences, with about 25% appearing a single time and approximately 4.5% taken by the ten largest. The sample here was whole blood, taken at baseline. The receptors stem from an adult who was a healthcare worker with PCR-confirmed SARS-CoV-2 infection or an uninfected control (not recorded which).

The V gene is TRBV19, the J gene TRBJ1-3; 7 bases fit TRBD1. This CDR3 region has 19 residues. V was pared by 8 bases and J by 0 bases, with 19 bases of the junction left unmatched. CDR1 and CDR2 (germline): LNHDA, SQIVND (reference sequence). CDR3 coding DNA: TGTGCCAGTGCCGGACAGGTGACAGCGAGCAGCCTCTCTGGAAACACCATATATTTT. Residues: CASAGQVTASSLSGNTIYF.

This clonotype was observed at least ten times. The chain is built from TRBV4-3 and TRBJ1-2, with D perhaps matching TRBD1 (6 bases). Per the germline V gene, CDR1 is LGHNA and CDR2 is YSLEER. This CDR3 is built from 13 residues. Trimming took 4 bases from V and 4 from J, leaving 10 bases between them. CDR3 protein: CASSPQGTYGYTF. DNA of the CDR3: TGCGCCAGCAGCCCACAGGGAACCTATGGCTACACCTTC.

This rearrangement joins TRBV5-4 to TRBJ2-3; TRBD2 matches at 14 bases. This CDR3 is 17 amino acids long. V trimming: 4 bases; J trimming: 2 bases; junction bases outside the gene matches: 6. Germline V lookup: CDR1 SGHNT, CDR2 YYREEE (reference sequence). The CDR3 reads CASSPGLAGANTDTQYF. DNA for the CDR3: TGTGCCAGCAGCCCGGGACTAGCGGGGGCCAACACAGATACGCAGTATTTT.

This clonotype has only a few counts. The V and J genes are TRBV20-1 and TRBJ1-2; D possibly corresponds to TRBD1 (6 bases). Germline V gene data show CDR1 as DFQATT and CDR2 as SNEGSKA (reference sequence). V shed 7 bases and J shed 3 bases, with 18 bases lying between them. CDR3 length equals 14 residues. CDR3: CSVPSGAMDYGYTF. CDR3 sequence (DNA): TGCAGTGTCCCTTCAGGGGCGATGGACTATGGCTACACCTTC.

The CDR3 here is CASSELGTEQYF. CDR3 sequence (DNA): TGTGCCAGCAGCGAGCTTGGGACCGAGCAGTACTTC. The rearrangement uses TRBV7-9 and TRBJ2-7; D is possibly TRBD1 or TRBD2 (5 bases each). This CDR3 has 12 residues. Looked up from germline, CDR1 is SEHNR and CDR2 is FQNEAQ (reference sequence). Trimming left V 5 bases short and J 6 bases short, with 11 bases between.